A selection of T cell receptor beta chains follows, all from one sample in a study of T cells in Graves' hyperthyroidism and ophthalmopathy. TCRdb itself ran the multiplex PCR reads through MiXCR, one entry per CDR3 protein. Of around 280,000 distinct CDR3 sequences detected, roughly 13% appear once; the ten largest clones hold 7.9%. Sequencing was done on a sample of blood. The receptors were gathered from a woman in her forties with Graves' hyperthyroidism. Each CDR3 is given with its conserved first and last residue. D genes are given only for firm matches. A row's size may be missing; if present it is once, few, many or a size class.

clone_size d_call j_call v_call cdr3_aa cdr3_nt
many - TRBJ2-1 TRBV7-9 CASSPPAGLNEQFF TGTGCCAGCAGCCCCCCTGCAGGGTTGAATGAGCAGTTCTTC
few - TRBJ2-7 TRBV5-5 CASSLERAISYEQYF TGTGCCAGCAGCTTGGAGCGGGCCATTTCCTACGAGCAGTACTTC
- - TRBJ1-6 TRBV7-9 CASSGSSSYNSPLHF TGTGCCAGCAGCGGTTCAAGCTCCTATAATTCACCCCTCCACTTT
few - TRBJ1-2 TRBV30 CAWSVPSRGNYGYTF TGTGCCTGGAGTGTCCCCTCCAGGGGTAACTATGGCTACACCTTC
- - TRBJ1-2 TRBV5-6 CASSLGGLGGYGYTF TGTGCCAGCAGCTTGGGAGGGCTCGGCGGCTATGGCTACACCTTC
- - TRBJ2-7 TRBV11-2 CASSLDRGLDEQYF TGTGCCAGCAGCTTAGATCGAGGCCTGGACGAGCAGTACTTC
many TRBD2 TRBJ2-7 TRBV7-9 CASSFASGRPHAYEQYF TGTGCCAGCAGCTTCGCTAGCGGGAGGCCGCATGCATACGAGCAGTACTTC
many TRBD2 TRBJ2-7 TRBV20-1 CSAPPGGSRYEQYF TGCAGTGCCCCCCCTGGCGGGAGTCGGTACGAGCAGTACTTC
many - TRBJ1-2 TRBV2 CASIPRDAGGYTF TGTGCCAGCATCCCCCGGGACGCAGGTGGCTACACCTTC
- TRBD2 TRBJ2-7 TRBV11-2 CASSPLRGGSSYEQYF TGTGCCAGCAGTCCCCTTAGAGGCGGGAGCTCCTACGAGCAGTACTTC
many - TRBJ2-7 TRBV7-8 CASSLQNRGGEQYF TGTGCCAGCAGCTTACAAAACAGGGGGGGCGAGCAGTACTTC
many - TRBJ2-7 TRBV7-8 CASSLRPTPEQYF TGTGCCAGCAGCTTGAGACCGACACCCGAGCAGTACTTC
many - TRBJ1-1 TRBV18 CASSRSSTEAFF TGTGCCAGCTCACGAAGTTCGACTGAAGCTTTCTTT
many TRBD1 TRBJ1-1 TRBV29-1 CSGDRGVETEAFF TGCAGCGGCGACAGGGGCGTGGAGACTGAAGCTTTCTTT
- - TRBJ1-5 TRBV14 CASSRIAPWSNQPQHF TGTGCCAGCAGCCGCATAGCCCCATGGAGCAATCAGCCCCAGCATTTT
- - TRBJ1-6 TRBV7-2 CASSLSRGLDSPLHF TGTGCCAGCAGCTTATCCAGGGGCTTGGATTCACCCCTCCACTTT
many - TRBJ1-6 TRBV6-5 CASSYVSGDSPLHF TGTGCCAGCAGTTACGTATCAGGCGATTCACCCCTCCACTTT
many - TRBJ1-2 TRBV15 CATSRDTALNYGYTF TGTGCCACCAGCAGAGATACAGCCCTAAACTATGGCTACACCTTC
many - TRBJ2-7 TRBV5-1 CASSLDRSRDEQYF TGCGCCAGCAGCTTGGATCGCAGTCGGGACGAGCAGTACTTC
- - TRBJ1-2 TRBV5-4 CASSLLAVGKDGYTF TGTGCCAGCAGCTTACTTGCTGTCGGGAAAGATGGCTACACCTTC
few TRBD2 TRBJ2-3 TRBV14 CASSRTSGSPSDTQYF TGTGCCAGCAGCCGAACTAGCGGGAGCCCTTCAGATACGCAGTATTTT
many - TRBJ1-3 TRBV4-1 CASKQVSGNTIYF TGCGCCAGCAAACAAGTTTCGGGAAACACCATATATTTT
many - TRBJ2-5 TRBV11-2 CASSSTGLKETQYF TGTGCCAGCAGCTCCACAGGGCTGAAAGAGACCCAGTACTTC
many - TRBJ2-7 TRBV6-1 CASSRWDATYEQYF TGTGCCAGCAGCCGCTGGGACGCGACCTACGAGCAGTACTTC
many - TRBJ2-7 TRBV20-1 CSARSGGRAGYEQYF TGCAGTGCTAGATCTGGGGGCAGGGCGGGTTACGAGCAGTACTTC
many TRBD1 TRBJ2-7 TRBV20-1 CSAAGTGRYEQYF TGCAGTGCTGCCGGGACAGGGAGGTACGAGCAGTACTTC
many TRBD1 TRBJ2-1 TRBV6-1 CASKTGDRGGNEQFF TGTGCCAGCAAGACGGGGGACAGGGGGGGCAATGAGCAGTTCTTC
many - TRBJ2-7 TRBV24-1 CATVRDYEQYF TGTGCCACCGTCAGAGACTACGAGCAGTACTTC
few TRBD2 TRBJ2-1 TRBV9 CASSLAGGGGNEQFF TGTGCCAGCAGCTTAGCGGGAGGCGGCGGCAATGAGCAGTTCTTC
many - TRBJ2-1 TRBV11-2 CASSRWVSSYNEQFF TGTGCCAGCAGCCGTTGGGTGAGCTCCTACAATGAGCAGTTCTTC
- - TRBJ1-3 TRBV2 CASSVEQTGNTIYF TGTGCCAGCAGTGTTGAGCAGACTGGAAACACCATATATTTT
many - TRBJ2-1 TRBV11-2 CASSLEARNVVHEQFF TGTGCCAGCAGCTTAGAGGCGAGAAATGTTGTCCATGAGCAGTTCTTC
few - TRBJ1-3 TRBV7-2 CASSSTGNTIYF TGTGCCAGCAGCTCTACTGGAAACACCATATATTTT
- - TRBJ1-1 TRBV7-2 CASSLGVGLEAFF TGTGCCAGCAGCTTAGGGGTAGGCCTTGAAGCTTTCTTT
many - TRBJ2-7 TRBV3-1 CASSQSRGEQYF TGTGCCAGCAGCCAATCGAGAGGAGAGCAGTACTTC
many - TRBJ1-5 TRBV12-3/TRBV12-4 CASSWGRDQPQHF TGTGCCAGCAGTTGGGGGAGGGATCAGCCCCAGCATTTT
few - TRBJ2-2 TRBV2 CASSGDTTGELFF TGTGCCAGCAGTGGGGACACCACCGGGGAGCTGTTTTTT
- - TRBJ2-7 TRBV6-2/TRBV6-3 CASSRSGTYEQYF TGTGCCAGCAGCCGATCAGGGACCTACGAGCAGTACTTC
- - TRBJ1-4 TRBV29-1 CSARRSGENEKLFF TGCAGCGCCCGTCGGTCGGGGGAAAATGAAAAACTGTTTTTT
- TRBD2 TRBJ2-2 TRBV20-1 CSAIAGDSNTGELFF TGCAGTGCTATAGCGGGGGACTCGAACACCGGGGAGCTGTTTTTT
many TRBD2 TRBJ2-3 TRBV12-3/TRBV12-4 CASSLASGDTQYF TGTGCCAGCAGTTTGGCTAGCGGAGATACGCAGTATTTT
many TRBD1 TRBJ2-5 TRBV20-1 CSGGDRNQETQYF TGCAGTGGCGGGGACAGGAACCAAGAGACCCAGTACTTC
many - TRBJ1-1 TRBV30 CACSVNTEAFF TGTGCCTGCTCAGTGAACACTGAAGCTTTCTTT
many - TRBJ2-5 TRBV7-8 CASSPTWGFQETQYF TGTGCCAGCAGCCCCACATGGGGATTTCAAGAGACCCAGTACTTC
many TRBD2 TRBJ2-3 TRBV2 CAIPPGGRPDTQYF TGTGCCATCCCCCCGGGAGGGCGACCAGATACGCAGTATTTT